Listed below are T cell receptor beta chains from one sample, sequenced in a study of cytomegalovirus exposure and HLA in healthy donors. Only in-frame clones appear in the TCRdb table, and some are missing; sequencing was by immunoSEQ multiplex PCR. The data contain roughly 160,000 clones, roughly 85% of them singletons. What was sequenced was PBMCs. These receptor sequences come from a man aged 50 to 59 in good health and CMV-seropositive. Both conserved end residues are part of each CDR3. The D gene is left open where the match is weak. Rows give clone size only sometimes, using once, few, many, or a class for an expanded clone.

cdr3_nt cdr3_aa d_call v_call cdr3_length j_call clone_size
TGTGCCAGCACGGGGGGGGGCCCCGCGAGCTCCTACAATGAGCAGTTCTTC CASTGGGPASSYNEQFF TRBD2 TRBV9 17 TRBJ2-1 -
TGTGCCAGCAAAGACAGGGGTAGGAACACTGAAGCTTTCTTT CASKDRGRNTEAFF TRBD1 TRBV2 14 TRBJ1-1 -
TGTGCCAGTAGTATTCGAATTGGGGAACAGGGTCCAGCTTTCTTT CASSIRIGEQGPAFF - TRBV19 15 TRBJ1-1 -
TGTGCCACCAGCCGAGGGGGTGCGGGTTCACCCCTCCACTTT CATSRGGAGSPLHF - TRBV15 14 TRBJ1-6 once
TGCGCCAGCAGCCCGGAGGGGGCGGGGGGGCGTTGGGAGCAGTTCTTC CASSPEGAGGRWEQFF TRBD2 TRBV5-1 16 TRBJ2-1 -
TGCGCCAGCAGCGCCGGGACAGGGGGAACCGGGGAGCTGTTTTTT CASSAGTGGTGELFF TRBD1 TRBV5-1 15 TRBJ2-2 -
TGTGCCAGCAGCTTAGCGGGACTAGCGGGGGTCACCGGGGAGCTGTTTTTT CASSLAGLAGVTGELFF TRBD2 TRBV7-2 17 TRBJ2-2 -
TGTGCCAGCAGCTTAGTTCACGGTAGCTCCTATAATTCACCCCTCCACTTT CASSLVHGSSYNSPLHF - TRBV7-2 17 TRBJ1-6 once
TGTGCCAGCAGCGTAGATAGGGGGCAGCCCCAGCATTTT CASSVDRGQPQHF - TRBV9 13 TRBJ1-5 -
TGTGCCAGCAGCGTAGATAGGGCCGAGGGAGAGACCCAGTACTTC CASSVDRAEGETQYF - TRBV9 15 TRBJ2-5 -
TGTGCCAGCAGTCCCCCCCCTGCGGACGAGCAGTACTTC CASSPPPADEQYF - TRBV2 13 TRBJ2-7 -
TGCGCCAGCAGCGCGGGGACAGAATACAATGAGCAGTTCTTC CASSAGTEYNEQFF - TRBV5-1 14 TRBJ2-1 -
TGTGCCAGCACCCGATCAGGGATGTACTACGAGCAGTACTTC CASTRSGMYYEQYF - TRBV28 14 TRBJ2-7 -
TGCGCCAGCAGCCAAGATTACCACTCTCAGGGTTCCTACGAGCAGTACTTC CASSQDYHSQGSYEQYF - TRBV4-1 17 TRBJ2-7 -
TGTGCCAGCAGCTTTACAGGTGAAGAGCAGTACTTC CASSFTGEEQYF - TRBV5-5 12 TRBJ2-7 -
TGTGCCAGCAGCCCTCACATGAACACTGAAGCTTTCTTT CASSPHMNTEAFF - TRBV6-6 13 TRBJ1-1 medium-sized
TGTGCCAGCAGTGTGTTCAGCGGGGGGGCAGTGGGGCAGTATTTT CASSVFSGGAVGQYF TRBD2 TRBV2 15 TRBJ2-3 -
TGCGCCAGCAGCCGCGACGGACAGGGGAACACTGAAGCTTTCTTT CASSRDGQGNTEAFF TRBD1 TRBV4-1 15 TRBJ1-1 -
TGTGCCAGCAGCCAAGGAGGACAGGCTAACTATGGCTACACCTTC CASSQGGQANYGYTF TRBD1 TRBV4-2 15 TRBJ1-2 -
TGTGCCAGCAGCGTACTGGGACAGGGGGCCGGGGAGACCCAGTACTTC CASSVLGQGAGETQYF TRBD1 TRBV7-3 16 TRBJ2-5 -
TGTGCCAGCAGCTTTTCGTCAGGTAGATCCTACGAGCAGTACTTC CASSFSSGRSYEQYF - TRBV7-6 15 TRBJ2-7 -
TGTGCCAGCAGCTTAGTTGCAGGGAAAGAGACCCAGTACTTC CASSLVAGKETQYF - TRBV7-7 14 TRBJ2-5 -
TGTGCCAGCAGTTTCCCCTCAGACAGGGTCCTCTACGAGCAGTACTTC CASSFPSDRVLYEQYF TRBD1 TRBV28 16 TRBJ2-7 -
TGTGCCAGCAGTGTTCTAGCGGGGGCCACAGATACGCAGTATTTT CASSVLAGATDTQYF TRBD2 TRBV6-4 15 TRBJ2-3 few
TGTGCCAGTAGTGTCCGACAGGGGGCGAGCTATGGCTACACCTTC CASSVRQGASYGYTF TRBD1 TRBV19 15 TRBJ1-2 once
TGTGCCAGCAGCACATATTACGAGCAGTACTTC CASSTYYEQYF - TRBV5-5 11 TRBJ2-7 -
TGTGCCAGCAGCCTCCCCGGGGGTCCGGCCAGAAACGAGCAGTACTTC CASSLPGGPARNEQYF - TRBV28 16 TRBJ2-7 -
TGTGCCAGCAGCTTGGGGTTTTCGGGAATGAACACCGGGGAGCTGTTTTTT CASSLGFSGMNTGELFF - TRBV5-6 17 TRBJ2-2 -
TGCGCCAGCAGCTTGAGCTCGACTAGCGGGGGGGCGGGTCGGGAGACCCAGTACTTC CASSLSSTSGGAGRETQYF TRBD2 TRBV5-1 19 TRBJ2-5 few
TGTGCCAGCAGTGACGGGCAGCCCCAGCATTTT CASSDGQPQHF - TRBV2 11 TRBJ1-5 -
TGTGCCAGCAGGAGGACAGGCACAGATACGCAGTATTTT CASRRTGTDTQYF - TRBV6-5 13 TRBJ2-3 -
TGTGCCAGCAGTAAATTTAGCGGGCAGACCCAGTACTTC CASSKFSGQTQYF TRBD2 TRBV6-5 13 TRBJ2-5 -
TGTGCCAGCTCACCAATTTCGTCGAGCCACGAGCAGTACTTC CASSPISSSHEQYF - TRBV18 14 TRBJ2-7 -
TGTGCCAGCAGTTTATTTCCGGGACAGGGGTCGACTAATGAAAAACTGTTTTTT CASSLFPGQGSTNEKLFF TRBD1 TRBV27 18 TRBJ1-4 few
TGTGCCAGCAGCCCCGGGACAGGGGCCTACGAGCAGTACTTC CASSPGTGAYEQYF TRBD1 TRBV5-6 14 TRBJ2-7 -
TGTGCCAGCAGTTTATCGCGACAGGGTCCCACTGAAGCTTTCTTT CASSLSRQGPTEAFF TRBD1 TRBV27 15 TRBJ1-1 once
TGCGCCAGCTCTCTAGGGACTAGCTTCAGGAGCTCCTACGAGCAGTACTTC CASSLGTSFRSSYEQYF TRBD2 TRBV5-1 17 TRBJ2-7 -
TGCGCCAGCAGCTTCGCGGACAGGAACACTGAAGCTTTCTTT CASSFADRNTEAFF - TRBV5-1 14 TRBJ1-1 -
TGTGCCAGCAGTGAAGTGAGCTACGAGCAGTACTTC CASSEVSYEQYF - TRBV2 12 TRBJ2-7 -
TGCGCCAGCAGCTTGGCGTCAGGCTACGAGCAGTACTTC CASSLASGYEQYF - TRBV5-1 13 TRBJ2-7 -
TGTGCCAGCAGCTCGTCTGGACAGCACACTGAAGCTTTCTTT CASSSSGQHTEAFF - TRBV11-2 14 TRBJ1-1 -
TGTGCCAGCACTACACAGAATAATTCACCCCTCCACTTT CASTTQNNSPLHF - TRBV6-1 13 TRBJ1-6 -